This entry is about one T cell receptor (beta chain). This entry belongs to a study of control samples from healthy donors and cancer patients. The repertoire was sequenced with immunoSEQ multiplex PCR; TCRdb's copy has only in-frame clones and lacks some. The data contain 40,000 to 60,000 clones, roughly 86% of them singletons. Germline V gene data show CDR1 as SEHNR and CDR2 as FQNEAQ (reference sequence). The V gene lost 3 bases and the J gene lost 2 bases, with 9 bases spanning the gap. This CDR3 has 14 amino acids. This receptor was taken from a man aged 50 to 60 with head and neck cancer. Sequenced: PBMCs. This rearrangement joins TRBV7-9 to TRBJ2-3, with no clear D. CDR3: CASSFNSDTDTQYF. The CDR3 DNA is TGTGCCAGCAGCTTTAATTCAGACACAGATACGCAGTATTTT.